This T cell receptor beta chain was retrieved from a study of PD-1 blockade in classical Hodgkin lymphoma. Trimming removed 4 bases from V and 6 bases from J, with 10 bases in between. The CDR3 covers 14 residues. From germline, CDR1 is MNHNS and CDR2 SASEGT. Time point indicated: newly diagnosed, previously untreated cHL patient sample. Comparator PBMCs were from newly diagnosed, untreated classical Hodgkin lymphoma. This clone was seen a single time. The antigen is undetermined. Study-wide results and caveats: Newly diagnosed patients were reported to exhibit reduced baseline TCR diversity relative to healthy donors. The authors have not defined what causes the repertoire differences, possibly disease activity or prior therapy.

The assay was immunoSEQ multiplex PCR, and TCRdb's table has in-frame clones only and misses some. The sample has 70,000 or so clones, more than 85% seen once. Input material: peripheral blood mononuclear cells (PBMCs). This sequence joins TRBV6-1 and TRBJ1-6; the D gene is possibly TRBD1 (6 bases). The sequence was collected from a human donor with classical Hodgkin lymphoma. Here the CDR3 reads CASSGQVTNSPLHF. The DNA of the CDR3 is TGTGCCAGCAGTGGACAGGTTACTAATTCACCCCTCCACTTT.